This entry lists 25 T cell receptor beta chains sequenced from one sample in a study of T cell responses to AZD1222 COVID-19 vaccine. Profiling relied on immunoSEQ multiplex PCR, and the TCRdb table lists in-frame clones only, not all of them. Counted here are roughly 60,000 clones, about 83% occurring once; the ten biggest clones make up roughly 3.6%. Material: peripheral blood, obtained 28 days after the second AZD1222 dose. Receptors were obtained from an adult who received the AZD1222 COVID-19 vaccine.

A single count supports this clone. The rearrangement uses TRBV27 and TRBJ2-6, with D possibly being TRBD2 (5 bases). Trimming removed 0 bases from V and 2 bases from J, with 8 bases in between. This CDR3 has 16 residues. Germline V CDR1 and CDR2: MNHEY, SMNVEV (reference sequence). DNA of the CDR3: TGTGCCAGCAGTTTATCCGGGGTGCCTGGGGCCAACGTCCTGACTTTC. Protein sequence: CASSLSGVPGANVLTF.

V gene TRBV6-5 combines with J gene TRBJ1-1; 8 bases are shared with TRBD1. Germline V gives CDR1 MNHEY, CDR2 SVGAGI. The CDR3 extends over 14 amino acids. The V segment lost 4 bases and the J segment 3 bases; nucleotides outside the gene matches: 4. CDR3 residues: CASSSGQGDTEAFF. The CDR3 DNA reads as TGTGCCAGCAGTTCTGGACAGGGAGACACTGAAGCTTTCTTT.

The chain recombines TRBV7-2 with TRBJ1-2; D is uncertain. Trimming took 3 bases from V and 7 from J, leaving 12 bases between them. CDR3 length: 13 residues. Germline V CDR1 and CDR2: SGHTA, FQGNSA. The CDR3 DNA sequence: TGTGCCAGCAGCTTGGCCCGGGATGCTGGCTACACCTTC. The encoded protein is CASSLARDAGYTF. The variable domain in full, with the rest retrieved from reference TRBV7-2 and TRBJ1-2, is GAGVSQSPSNKVTEKGKDVELRCDPISGHTALYWYRQSLGQGLEFLIYFQGNSAPDKSGLPSDRFSAERTGGSVSTLTIQRTQQEDSAVYLCASSLARDAGYTFGSGTRLTVV.

The chain carries TRBV5-6 and TRBJ1-1; D is possibly TRBD1 (6 bases). The CDR3 length is 14 residues. The germline V gene has CDR1 SGHDT and CDR2 YYEEEE. V was cut by 7 bases and J by 4 bases, with 17 bases left in between. CDR3 sequence (DNA): TGTGCCAGCGGGCGGGGGCATCAGGGCACTGAAGCTTTCTTT. It is translated as CASGRGHQGTEAFF. The full variable domain, with the rest looked up from reference TRBV5-6 and TRBJ1-1, is DAGVTQSPTHLIKTRGQQVTLRCSPKSGHDTVSWYQQALGQGPQFIFQYYEEEERQRGNFPDRFSGHQFPNYSSELNVNALLLGDSALYLCASGRGHQGTEAFFGQGTRLTVV.

The rearrangement joins TRBV28 to TRBJ2-7; tentative D call: TRBD2 (5 bases). This CDR3 comprises 11 residues. V was cut by 4 bases and J by 6 bases, with 7 bases left in between. Germline V gene data show CDR1 as MDHEN and CDR2 as SYDVKM. Here the CDR3 reads CASSWRLEQYF. DNA of the CDR3: TGTGCCAGCAGTTGGAGGCTCGAGCAGTACTTC. The full variable domain, completed using reference TRBV28 and TRBJ2-7, is DVKVTQSSRYLVKRTGEKVFLECVQDMDHENMFWYRQDPGLGLRLIYFSYDVKMKEKGDIPEGYSVSREKKERFSLILESASTNQTSMYLCASSWRLEQYFGPGTRLTVT.

The chain is built from TRBV11-2 and TRBJ1-2; D possibly corresponds to TRBD1 (6 bases). Germline V lookup: CDR1 SGHAT, CDR2 FQNNGV. This CDR3 comprises 16 residues. V shed 4 bases and J shed 1 base, with 16 bases lying between them. CDR3 nucleotide sequence: TGTGCCAGCAGCTCTCTAACCCCGGACAGTAACTATGGCTACACCTTC. This codes for CASSSLTPDSNYGYTF.

V and J are TRBV7-9 and TRBJ2-5, with D perhaps TRBD2 (6 bases). CDR3 length: 13 amino acids. The V gene lost 7 bases and the J gene lost 2 bases, with 11 bases spanning the gap. Germline CDR1 and CDR2: SEHNR and FQNEAQ (reference sequence). CDR3 sequence: CASTGGVQETQYF. In nucleotides, the CDR3 is TGTGCCAGCACCGGAGGGGTGCAAGAGACCCAGTACTTC.

The chain recombines TRBV30 with TRBJ2-1, with TRBD1 as a possible D gene (5 bases). The V gene's germline CDR1 is GTSNPN and CDR2 SVGIG (reference sequence). This CDR3 has 14 amino acids. The ends were cut back, 5 bases at V and 0 bases at J, with 11 bases in the middle. The CDR3 coding sequence is TGTGCCTGGGCCACAGGTAGCTCCTACAATGAGCAGTTCTTC. It encodes CAWATGSSYNEQFF.

The gene calls are TRBV18 and TRBJ2-7; D is unclear. The germline V and J ends were trimmed by 3 bases and 3 bases, with 9 bases remaining between them. This CDR3 spans 13 amino acids. Germline V gives CDR1 KGHSH, CDR2 LQKENI. The CDR3 region is CASSPTEYYEQYF. The DNA for the CDR3 is TGTGCCAGCTCACCGACGGAGTACTACGAGCAGTACTTC. Variable domain in full (rest from reference TRBV18 and TRBJ2-7): NAGVMQNPRHLVRRRGQEARLRCSPMKGHSHVYWYRQLPEEGLKFMVYLQKENIIDESGMPKERFSAEFPKEGPSILRIQQVVRGDSAAYFCASSPTEYYEQYFGPGTRLTVT.

The chain links TRBV18 to TRBJ1-4; 8 nucleotides match TRBD1. This CDR3 has 15 residues. Germline trimming cut 8 bases from V and 4 bases from J; bases unmatched to any gene: 9. Germline V CDR1 and CDR2: KGHSH, LQKENI. The CDR3 loop is CASTRTGTVNEKLFF. The CDR3 region has the DNA TGTGCCAGCACGCGGACAGGGACAGTTAATGAAAAACTGTTTTTT.

This clone occurred once. The V call is TRBV19, the J call TRBJ1-6, with 7 positions matching TRBD1. Trimming removed 4 bases from V and 11 bases from J; junction bases left unmatched: 14. The CDR3 runs 16 residues. Germline lookup yields CDR1 LNHDA and CDR2 SQIVND (reference sequence). The CDR3 reads CASSTGGTALFPPLHF. As DNA, the CDR3 is TGTGCCAGTAGTACAGGGGGGACGGCTCTATTTCCACCCCTCCACTTT. The complete variable domain, with remaining parts taken from reference TRBV19 and TRBJ1-6, reads DGGITQSPKYLFRKEGQNVTLSCEQNLNHDAMYWYRQDPGQGLRLIYYSQIVNDFQKGDIAEGYSVSREKKESFPLTVTSAQKNPTAFYLCASSTGGTALFPPLHFGNGTRLTVT.

A remark on this clone: One end of the junction varies from germline; a read error may be responsible. The chain uses TRBV2 and TRBJ2-7; D assignment may be TRBD1 or TRBD2 (5 bases each). The CDR3 consists of 13 residues. Germline assignment: CDR1 SNHLY and CDR2 FYNNEI. As DNA, the CDR3 is TGTGCCAGCAGTGGTCGGGACGAAAATCCTGCTTGCTTC. Amino acids: CASSGRDENPACF.

The J gene is TRBJ1-1, the V gene TRBV19; tentative D call: TRBD1 (5 bases). The V gene's germline CDR1 is LNHDA and CDR2 SQIVND (reference sequence). The V end was cut by 6 bases, the J end by 1 base, with 12 bases between. The CDR3 covers 14 residues. The CDR3: CASRSGTWNTEAFF. The CDR3 DNA reads TGTGCCAGTAGGTCAGGGACCTGGAACACTGAAGCTTTCTTT. Supplemented by reference TRBV19 and TRBJ1-1, the full variable domain reads DGGITQSPKYLFRKEGQNVTLSCEQNLNHDAMYWYRQDPGQGLRLIYYSQIVNDFQKGDIAEGYSVSREKKESFPLTVTSAQKNPTAFYLCASRSGTWNTEAFFGQGTRLTVV.

J is TRBJ2-7 and V is TRBV29-1; 9 bases fit TRBD1. The trim removed 2 bases at V and 2 bases at J, leaving 16 bases unmatched. The CDR3 contains 18 residues. CDR1 and CDR2 from the germline V gene are SQVTM and ANQGSEA. The CDR3 sequence is CSVELVSGRDRDPYEQYF. Here the CDR3 DNA reads TGCAGCGTTGAATTAGTGTCCGGAAGGGACAGGGACCCCTACGAGCAGTACTTC.

The chain uses TRBV28 and TRBJ2-1; unclear D gene. Germline loops: CDR1 MDHEN, CDR2 SYDVKM. CDR3 length: 12 residues. The V end was cut by 3 bases, the J end by 6 bases, with 6 bases between. The CDR3 DNA follows: TGTGCCAGCAGTTTCCCCGGCAATGAGCAGTTCTTC. Translating it yields CASSFPGNEQFF.

This clone showed up just a few times. This chain links TRBV7-2 with TRBJ2-7, with D possibly TRBD1 on 6 matching bases. Germline V gene lookup returns CDR1 SGHTA and CDR2 FQGNSA. The CDR3 loop spans 16 amino acids. Trimming left V 6 bases short and J 2 bases short, with 20 bases between. The CDR3 loop is CASSFMGAGDPYEQYF. CDR3 nucleotides: TGTGCCAGCAGTTTCATGGGGGCAGGGGACCCCTACGAGCAGTACTTC.

This rearrangement joins TRBV25-1 to TRBJ1-6, with D possibly being TRBD1 (6 bases). V lost 4 bases and J 13 bases, leaving 17 bases between the germline ends. CDR1 and CDR2 from the germline V gene are MGHDK and SYGVNS. This CDR3 is 14 amino acids long. CDR3 bases: TGTGCCAGCAGTGCCCTCGGAGGGGGTAGGCCCCTCCACTTT. It translates to CASSALGGGRPLHF.

This sequence joins TRBV3-1 (or the pseudogene TRBV3-2) and TRBJ2-1; 10 bases align to TRBD2. The CDR3 runs 16 residues. The germline gives CDR1 LGHDT, CDR2 YNNKEL (reference sequence). V shed 4 bases and J 4 bases; nucleotides not matched to a gene: 7. CDR3 amino acids: CASSLLASGGYNEQFF. The CDR3 DNA sequence: TGTGCCAGCAGCCTCCTAGCTAGCGGGGGTTACAATGAGCAGTTCTTC.

The chain combines TRBV4-3 with TRBJ1-6, with D uncertain. CDR1 and CDR2 (germline): LGHNA, YSLEER. Between the trimmed V and J ends, which lost 0 bases and 0 bases, there was a span of 9 bases. The CDR3 has 17 residues. The DNA for the CDR3 is TGCGCCAGCAGCCAAGAGGAGTTGAGCTCCTATAATTCACCCCTCCACTTT. Its protein product is CASSQEELSSYNSPLHF.

The DNA of the CDR3 is TGTGCCAGCAGCAGACAGGGGACAAAGACCTCTGGAAACACCATATATTTT. Protein: CASSRQGTKTSGNTIYF. The V and J genes are TRBV9 and TRBJ1-3; 8 positions agree with TRBD1. CDR3 size: 17 residues. The ends lost 4 bases at V and 0 bases at J; junction bases unmatched: 9. The germline V gene encodes CDR1 SGDLS and CDR2 YYNGEE.

The chain employs TRBV6-5 and TRBJ1-5, with D maybe TRBD1 (6 bases). Germline V lookup: CDR1 MNHEY, CDR2 SVGAGI. Trimming took off 4 bases at V and 0 bases at J, with 7 bases between the two ends. The CDR3 runs to 14 residues. The chain's CDR3 is CASSSQGSNQPQHF. The CDR3 coding sequence is TGTGCCAGCAGTTCACAGGGTAGCAATCAGCCCCAGCATTTT.

J is TRBJ2-1 and V is TRBV7-9; weak D call: TRBD1 (5 bases). CDR1 SEHNR and CDR2 FQNEAQ come from the germline V gene (reference sequence). Trimming removed 5 bases at V and 5 bases at J, with 19 bases between. This CDR3 spans 16 amino acids. The CDR3 DNA reads as TGTGCCAGCAGCCCCGTCCGACCAGGGCCCGACAATGAGCAGTTCTTC. Encoded protein: CASSPVRPGPDNEQFF.

The chain recombines TRBV7-9 with TRBJ1-2, with TRBD1 matching over 7 bases. The CDR3 is 14 amino acids. J gave up 6 bases and V 6 bases, and 10 bases lay outside the gene matches. Looked up from germline, CDR1 is SEHNR and CDR2 is FQNEAQ (reference sequence). As DNA, the CDR3 is TGTGCCAGCAGTCCACGACAGGGAATCGATGGCTACACCTTC. This sequence encodes CASSPRQGIDGYTF.

The rearrangement uses TRBV18 and TRBJ1-1, with 7 bases fitting TRBD1. The V gene's germline CDR1 is KGHSH and CDR2 LQKENI. V shed 3 bases and J 1 base; nucleotides not matched to a gene: 5. This CDR3 contains 15 residues. CDR3 sequence: CASSPRDSQNTEAFF. The CDR3 coding sequence is TGTGCCAGCTCACCGCGGGACAGCCAGAACACTGAAGCTTTCTTT.

The chain links TRBV15 to TRBJ2-4; 7 bases match TRBD1. V was pared by 3 bases and J by 6 bases, with 17 bases of the junction left unmatched. Germline CDR1 and CDR2: LNHNV and YYDKDF (reference sequence). CDR3 length equals 18 residues. The chain's CDR3 is CATSSIYDRVGSRNIQYF. DNA of the CDR3: TGTGCCACCAGCAGCATATATGACAGGGTAGGGTCTAGAAACATTCAGTACTTC.